This TCR beta chain appears in the sequencing data of a study of T-cell memory formation after mild COVID-19. Background on the study: TCR clusters were largely donor specific. General study results and limits: Shrinking CD4+ clones resided mostly in CM and EM, and CD8+ ones in EMRA. In pre-infection memory, a portion of responding clones appeared, which suggested that cross-reactive memory joined.

TCRdb redid the calling of the 5' RACE reads with MiXCR, one entry per CDR3 protein. The sample holds hundreds of thousands of distinct CDR3 sequences, 15% to 20% seen once. This clonotype was recorded a few times. Its target is unknown. This CDR3 has 14 residues. V shed 4 bases and J shed 2 bases, with 12 bases lying between them. CDR1 SGHKS and CDR2 YYEKEE come from the germline V gene (reference sequence). The rearrangement joins TRBV5-5 to TRBJ2-5; tentative D call: TRBD1 (6 bases). The sample comprised PBMCs or a T cell subset sorted from them (not recorded which). This sequence was found in a man younger than 35 who had mild COVID-19 (a few samples of this study predate the infection). Cell type and time point are not known. The CDR3 DNA follows: TGTGCCAGCAGCCCCGCGGACAGACAAGAGACCCAGTACTTC. Its translation is CASSPADRQETQYF.